The clone carrying this T cell receptor beta chain was seen at least ten times. The time point denotes: patch test 3, about 24 weeks after DPC sensitization. Described treatment: therapeutic diphenylcyclopropenone sensitization with weekly scalp DPC. The data stem from a study of human T cells and chemical hapten exposure. A single record per CDR3 protein comes from TCRdb applying MiXCR to the RACE reads. Of about 90,000 distinct CDR3 sequences in the sample, roughly 11% were seen once. Germline V lookup: CDR1 ENHRY, CDR2 SYGVKD. Trimming took 11 bases from V and 1 from J, leaving 14 bases between them. This CDR3 comprises 14 residues.

V usage is TRBV10-3 and J usage is TRBJ2-2; no clear D gene. The sequencing used whole blood, collected in connection with sensitization to the hapten diphenylcyclopropenone (DPC). The sequence derives from a woman between 25 and 40 years old with alopecia areata. Some clones in this sample may be carry-over from other donors' samples. CDR3 DNA sequence: TGTGCCCTCGCCGGTAGCCAGAACACCGGGGAGCTGTTTTTT. Amino acid sequence: CALAGSQNTGELFF.